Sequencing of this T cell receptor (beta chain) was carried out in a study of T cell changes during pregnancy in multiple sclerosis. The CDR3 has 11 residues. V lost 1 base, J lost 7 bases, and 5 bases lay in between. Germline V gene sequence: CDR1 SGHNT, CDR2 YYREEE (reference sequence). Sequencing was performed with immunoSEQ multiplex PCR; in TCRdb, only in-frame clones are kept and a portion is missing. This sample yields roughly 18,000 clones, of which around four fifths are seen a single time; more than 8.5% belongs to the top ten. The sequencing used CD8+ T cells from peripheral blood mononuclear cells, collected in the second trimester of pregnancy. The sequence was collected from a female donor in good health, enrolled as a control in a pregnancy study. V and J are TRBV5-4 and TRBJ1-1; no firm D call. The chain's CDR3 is CASSLTDEAFF. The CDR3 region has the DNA TGTGCCAGCAGCTTGACAGATGAAGCTTTCTTT. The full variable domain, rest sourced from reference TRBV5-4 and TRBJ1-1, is ETGVTQSPTHLIKTRGQQVTLRCSSQSGHNTVSWYQQALGQGPQFIFQYYREEENGRGNFPPRFSGLQFPNYSSELNVNALELDDSALYLCASSLTDEAFFGQGTRLTVV.